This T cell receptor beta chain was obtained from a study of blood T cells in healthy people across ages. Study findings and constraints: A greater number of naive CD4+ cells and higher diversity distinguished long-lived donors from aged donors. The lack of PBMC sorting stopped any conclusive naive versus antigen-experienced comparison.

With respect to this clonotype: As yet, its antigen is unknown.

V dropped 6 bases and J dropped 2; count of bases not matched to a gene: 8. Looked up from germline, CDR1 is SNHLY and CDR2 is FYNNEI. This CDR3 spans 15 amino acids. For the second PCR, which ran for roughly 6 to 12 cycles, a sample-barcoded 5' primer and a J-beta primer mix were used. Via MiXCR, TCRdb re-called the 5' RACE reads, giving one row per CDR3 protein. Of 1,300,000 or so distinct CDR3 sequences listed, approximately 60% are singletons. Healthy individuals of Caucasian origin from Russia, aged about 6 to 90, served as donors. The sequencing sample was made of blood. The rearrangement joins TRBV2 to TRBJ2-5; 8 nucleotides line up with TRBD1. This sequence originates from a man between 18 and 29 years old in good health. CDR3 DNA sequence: TGTGCCAGCAGGTTTTCTACAGGGGGGCAAGAGACCCAGTACTTC. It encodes CASRFSTGGQETQYF.